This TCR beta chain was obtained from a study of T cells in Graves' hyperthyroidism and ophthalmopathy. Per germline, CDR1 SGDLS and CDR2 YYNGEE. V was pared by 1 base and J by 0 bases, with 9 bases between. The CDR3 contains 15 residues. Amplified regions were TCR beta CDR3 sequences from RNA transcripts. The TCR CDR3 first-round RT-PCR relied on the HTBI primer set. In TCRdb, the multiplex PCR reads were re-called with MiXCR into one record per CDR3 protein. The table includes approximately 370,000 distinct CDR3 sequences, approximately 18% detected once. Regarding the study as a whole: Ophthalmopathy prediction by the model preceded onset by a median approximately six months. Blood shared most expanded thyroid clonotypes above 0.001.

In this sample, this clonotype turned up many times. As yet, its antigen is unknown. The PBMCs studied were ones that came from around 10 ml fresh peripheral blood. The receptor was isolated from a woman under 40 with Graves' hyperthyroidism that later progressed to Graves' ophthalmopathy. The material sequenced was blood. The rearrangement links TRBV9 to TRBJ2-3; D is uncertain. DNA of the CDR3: TGTGCCAGCAGCGTATCCTCCCCTAGCACAGATACGCAGTATTTT. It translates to CASSVSSPSTDTQYF.